This T cell receptor beta chain was captured by sequencing in a study of a mutant IDH1 vaccine in newly diagnosed glioma (dated by TCRdb to about 2021). Looking at the study overall: Eight vaccinations were administered to patients in weeks 1, 3, 5, 7, 11, 15, 19 and 23, corresponding to visits V03 through V10. Prior to enrollment, standard therapy consisting of radiotherapy alone, temozolomide alone, or radiochemotherapy with temozolomide had been administered to patients, with the combination being received by most patients. Longitudinal TCRB deep sequencing was performed for about two dozen treated patients wherever samples were available for exploratory analyses. Vaccination started 4-6 weeks after radiotherapy alone, or was given together with temozolomide cycles in the groups whose treatment included chemotherapy. Six visits were used for peripheral blood collection: V03 (baseline), V05, V07, V10, V12 and V13. Of the roughly 34 treated patients, 62.5% were male and around 40% were female, and the mean age was approximately 40 years. Study-wide findings and limitations: The authors noted that analyses of patient blood samples could not be reproduced because of sample limitations. Immune responses induced by the vaccine were seen in around 93% of patients across multiple MHC alleles. Selection of PBMC samples for TCRB deep sequencing was based on availability. Pseudoprogression appeared unrelated to alterations in the top peripheral T cell clonotypes detected by TCRB sequencing.

The method was the immunoSEQ multiplex PCR assay. Rearranged TCR beta chain sequences were amplified with the hsTCRB Kit following the manufacturer's protocol. Sequencing of TCRB libraries was carried out on an Illumina MiSeq. The published analysis was carried out like this. The proprietary platform of the kit vendor was used for demultiplexing, trimming and gene mapping. The clones in this table, taken by TCRdb from immuneACCESS, are in-frame only. Not every clone is retained; where verified, under half of the shortfall comes from an unresolved V gene, and the cause of the rest is unknown. D and trimming come from the DNA, and the V and J calls and clone size come from that table. The sample contains roughly 40,000 clones, 80% to 90% of them found a single time. The ten largest clones represent roughly 1.8% of the sample. Comment on this clone: Its cognate antigen has yet to be identified. No quality values exist for individual bases; no much larger clone is one base distant.

CDR3 length: 14 amino acids, cysteine to phenylalanine. Just CDR3 DNA is preserved here, 42 bases in frame from base 1. Relative to germline, V is 1 base shorter and J is 4 bases shorter, with 10 bases between their ends. The CDR1 and CDR2 encoded by the germline V gene are MGHRA and YSYEKL. Read against the paper, the sample's time point label means: week 5, during vaccination. Each vaccine dose, consisting of 300 ug of a 20-mer mutant IDH1 peptide in Montanide, was administered subcutaneously with topical imiquimod. Newly diagnosed WHO grade 3 or 4 IDH1-mutant astrocytomas showing loss of nuclear ATRX were present in the donors. The samples were drawn from NOA16, a multicentre, single-arm, open-label phase I trial in Germany that tested a mutant IDH1 peptide vaccine in humans for the first time. Genomic DNA for TCRB sequencing was isolated from EDTA blood with the DNeasy Blood and Tissue Kit.

This TCR derives from a middle-aged man with glioma. The chain is made from TRBV4-1 and TRBJ2-5, and possibly TRBD1, on 5 matching bases. The sample in question was PBMCs, obtained from a glioma patient whose treatment included an IDH1 peptide vaccine. At the DNA level, the sequence is TGCGCCAGCAGCCAAGTCCCAGGGTCAGAGACCCAGTACTTC. It translates to CASSQVPGSETQYF.